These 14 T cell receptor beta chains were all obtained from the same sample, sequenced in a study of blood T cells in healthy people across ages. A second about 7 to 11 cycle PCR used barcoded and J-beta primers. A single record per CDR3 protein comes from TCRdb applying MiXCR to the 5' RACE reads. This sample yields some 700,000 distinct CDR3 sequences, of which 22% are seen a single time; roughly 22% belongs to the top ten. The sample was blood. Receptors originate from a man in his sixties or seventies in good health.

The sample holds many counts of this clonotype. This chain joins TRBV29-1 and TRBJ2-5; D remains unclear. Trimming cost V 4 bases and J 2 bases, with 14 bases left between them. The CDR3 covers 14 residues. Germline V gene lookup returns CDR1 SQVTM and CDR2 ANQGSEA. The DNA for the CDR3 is TGCAGCGTTGGATACGGAGTTGGGCAAGAGACCCAGTACTTC. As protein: CSVGYGVGQETQYF.

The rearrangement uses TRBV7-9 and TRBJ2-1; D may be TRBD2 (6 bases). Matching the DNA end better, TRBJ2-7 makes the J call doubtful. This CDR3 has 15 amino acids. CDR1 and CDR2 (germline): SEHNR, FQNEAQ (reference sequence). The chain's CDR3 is CASSLGLQGAYEQYV. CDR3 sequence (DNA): TGTGCCAGCAGCTTGGGACTCCAAGGGGCCTACGAGCAGTACGTC.

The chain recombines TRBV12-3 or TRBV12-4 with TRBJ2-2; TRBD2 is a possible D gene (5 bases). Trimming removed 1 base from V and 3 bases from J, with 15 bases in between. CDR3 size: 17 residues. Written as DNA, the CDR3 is TGTGCCAGCAGTTTAGTTATGGGGAGCCGGGACACCGGGGAGCTGTTTTTT. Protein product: CASSLVMGSRDTGELFF.

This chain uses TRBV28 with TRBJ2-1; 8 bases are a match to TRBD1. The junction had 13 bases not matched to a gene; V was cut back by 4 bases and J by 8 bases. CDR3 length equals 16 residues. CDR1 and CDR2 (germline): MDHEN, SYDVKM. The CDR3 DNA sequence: TGTGCCAGCAGTTACCCCTCCGGGACAGGTTTCGATGAGCAGTTCTTC. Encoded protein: CASSYPSGTGFDEQFF.

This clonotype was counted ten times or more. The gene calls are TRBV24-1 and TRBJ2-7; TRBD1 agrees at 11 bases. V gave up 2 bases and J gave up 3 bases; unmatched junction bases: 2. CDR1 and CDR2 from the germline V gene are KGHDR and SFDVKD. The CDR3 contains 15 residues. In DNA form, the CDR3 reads TGTGCCACCAGTGATTCCGGGACAGGGGGCTACGAGCAGTACTTC. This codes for CATSDSGTGGYEQYF.

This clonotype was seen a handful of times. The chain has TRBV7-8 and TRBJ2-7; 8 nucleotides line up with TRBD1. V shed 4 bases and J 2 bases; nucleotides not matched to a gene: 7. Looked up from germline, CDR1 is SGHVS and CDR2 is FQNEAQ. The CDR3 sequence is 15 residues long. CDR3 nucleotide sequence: TGTGCCAGCAGCTCCTTGACAGGGGTCGCCTACGAGCAGTACGTC. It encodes CASSSLTGVAYEQYV.

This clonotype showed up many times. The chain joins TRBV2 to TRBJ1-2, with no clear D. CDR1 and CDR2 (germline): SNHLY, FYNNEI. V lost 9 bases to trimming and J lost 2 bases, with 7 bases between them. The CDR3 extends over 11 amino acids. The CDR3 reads CASKDNYGYTF. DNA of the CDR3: TGTGCCAGTAAGGACAACTATGGCTACACCTTC.

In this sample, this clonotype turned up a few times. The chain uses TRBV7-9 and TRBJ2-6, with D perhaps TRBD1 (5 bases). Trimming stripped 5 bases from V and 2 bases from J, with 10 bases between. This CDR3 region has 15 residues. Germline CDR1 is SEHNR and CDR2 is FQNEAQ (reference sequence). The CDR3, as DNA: TGTGCCAGCAGCGTGCAGGGTGCTGGGGCCAACGTCCTGACTTTC. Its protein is CASSVQGAGANVLTF.

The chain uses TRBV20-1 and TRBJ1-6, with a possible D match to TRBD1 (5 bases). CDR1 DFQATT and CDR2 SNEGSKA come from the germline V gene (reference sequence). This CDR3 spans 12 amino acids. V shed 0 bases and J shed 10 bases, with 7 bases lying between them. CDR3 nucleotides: TGCAGTGCTAGAGATGAGGGGTCACCCCTCCACTTT. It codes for CSARDEGSPLHF.

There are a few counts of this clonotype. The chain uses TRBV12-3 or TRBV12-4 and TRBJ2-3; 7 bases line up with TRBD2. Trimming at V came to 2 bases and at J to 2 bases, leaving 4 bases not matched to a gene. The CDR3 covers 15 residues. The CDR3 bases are TGTGCCAGCAGTTTATTAGCGGGCCTCACAGATACGCAGTATTTT. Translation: CASSLLAGLTDTQYF.

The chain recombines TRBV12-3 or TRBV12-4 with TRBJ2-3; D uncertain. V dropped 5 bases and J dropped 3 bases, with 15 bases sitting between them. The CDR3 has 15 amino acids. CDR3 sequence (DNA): TGTGCCAGCAGTCCCGGTGCGGAAGTGACAGATACGCAGTATTTT. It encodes CASSPGAEVTDTQYF.

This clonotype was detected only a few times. CDR3 bases: TGTGCCAGCAGTCCGGGACCCTCCAATAATGAGCAGTTCTTC. It translates to CASSPGPSNNEQFF. The gene calls are TRBV9 and TRBJ2-1; D may match TRBD1 or TRBD2 (5 bases each). CDR3 size: 14 residues. The V gene lost 5 bases and the J gene lost 7 bases, with 16 bases spanning the gap. Germline-derived CDR1 and CDR2 are SGDLS and YYNGEE.

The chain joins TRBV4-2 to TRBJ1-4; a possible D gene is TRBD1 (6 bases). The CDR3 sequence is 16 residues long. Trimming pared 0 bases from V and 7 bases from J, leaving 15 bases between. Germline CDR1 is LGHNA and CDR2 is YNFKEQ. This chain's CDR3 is CASSQDVGGRREKLFF. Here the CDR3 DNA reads TGTGCCAGCAGCCAAGATGTGGGGGGCCGGCGTGAAAAACTGTTTTTT.

As DNA, the CDR3 is TGTGCCAGCAGTATCTCCAGGGGGCGAGAGACCCAGTACTTC. Translated: CASSISRGRETQYF. The V gene is TRBV12-3 or TRBV12-4, the J gene TRBJ2-5; TRBD1 matches at 8 bases. The CDR3 spans 14 residues. With 5 bases clipped from V and 4 bases from J, the junction kept 6 bases outside the gene matches.